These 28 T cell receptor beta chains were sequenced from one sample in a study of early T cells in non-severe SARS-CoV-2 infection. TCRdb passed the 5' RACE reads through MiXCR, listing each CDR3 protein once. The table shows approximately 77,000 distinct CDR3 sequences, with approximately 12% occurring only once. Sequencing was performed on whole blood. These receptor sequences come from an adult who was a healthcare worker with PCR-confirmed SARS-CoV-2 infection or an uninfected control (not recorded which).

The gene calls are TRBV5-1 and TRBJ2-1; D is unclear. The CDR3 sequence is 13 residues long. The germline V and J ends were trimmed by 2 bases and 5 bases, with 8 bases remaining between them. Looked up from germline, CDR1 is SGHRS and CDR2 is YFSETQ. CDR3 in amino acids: CASSFDVDNEQFF. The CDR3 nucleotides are TGCGCCAGCAGCTTTGACGTTGACAATGAGCAGTTCTTC.

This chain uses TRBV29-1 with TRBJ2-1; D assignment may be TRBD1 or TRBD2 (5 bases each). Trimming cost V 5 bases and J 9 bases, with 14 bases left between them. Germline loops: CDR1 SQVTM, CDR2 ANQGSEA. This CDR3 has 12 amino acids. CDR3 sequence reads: CSVLGEIPEQFF. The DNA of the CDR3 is TGCAGCGTTTTGGGGGAAATCCCTGAGCAGTTCTTC.

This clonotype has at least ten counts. The CDR3 DNA follows: TGTGCCAGCTCACCAAGCGGGACAGCATACAATGAGCAGTTCTTC. Amino acids: CASSPSGTAYNEQFF. The V call is TRBV18, the J call TRBJ2-1, with D perhaps matching TRBD1 or TRBD2 (7 bases each). Trimming removed 2 bases from V and 4 bases from J, with 12 bases in between. The CDR3 totals 15 residues. Germline V gene sequence: CDR1 KGHSH, CDR2 LQKENI.

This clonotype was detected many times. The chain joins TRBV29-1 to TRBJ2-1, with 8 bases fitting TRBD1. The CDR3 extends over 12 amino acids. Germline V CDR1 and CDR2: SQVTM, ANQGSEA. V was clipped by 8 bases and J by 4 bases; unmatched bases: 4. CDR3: CSHRGAYNEQFF. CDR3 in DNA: TGCAGCCACAGGGGGGCATACAATGAGCAGTTCTTC.

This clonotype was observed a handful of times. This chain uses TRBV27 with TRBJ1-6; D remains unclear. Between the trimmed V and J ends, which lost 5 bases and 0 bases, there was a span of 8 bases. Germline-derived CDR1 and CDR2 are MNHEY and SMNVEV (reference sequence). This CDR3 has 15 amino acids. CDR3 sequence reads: CASSMLRSYNSPLHF. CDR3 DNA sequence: TGTGCCAGCAGTATGCTACGCTCCTATAATTCACCCCTCCACTTT.

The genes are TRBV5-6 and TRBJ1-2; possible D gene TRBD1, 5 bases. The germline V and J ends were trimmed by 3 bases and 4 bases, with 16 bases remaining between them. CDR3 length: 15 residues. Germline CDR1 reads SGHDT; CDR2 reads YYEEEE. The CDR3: CASSSGNGAGYGYTF. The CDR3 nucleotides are TGTGCCAGCAGCTCCGGGAACGGGGCTGGCTATGGCTACACCTTC.

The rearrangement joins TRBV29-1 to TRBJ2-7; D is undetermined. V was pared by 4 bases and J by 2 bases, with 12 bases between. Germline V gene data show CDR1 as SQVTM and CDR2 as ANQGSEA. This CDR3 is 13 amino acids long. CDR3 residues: CSVGRSVAYEQYF. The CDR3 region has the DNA TGCAGCGTTGGACGGAGCGTAGCCTACGAGCAGTACTTC.

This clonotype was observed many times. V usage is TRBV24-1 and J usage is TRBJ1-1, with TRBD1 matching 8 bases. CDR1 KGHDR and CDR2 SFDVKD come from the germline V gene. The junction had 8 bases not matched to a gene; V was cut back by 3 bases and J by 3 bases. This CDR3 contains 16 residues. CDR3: CATSDAGTGLDTEAFF. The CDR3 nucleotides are TGTGCCACCAGTGATGCCGGGACAGGATTGGACACTGAAGCTTTCTTT.

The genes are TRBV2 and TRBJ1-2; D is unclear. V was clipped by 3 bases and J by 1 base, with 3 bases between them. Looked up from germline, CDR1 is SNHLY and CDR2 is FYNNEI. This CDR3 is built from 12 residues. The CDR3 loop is CASSDLNYGYTF. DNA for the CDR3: TGTGCCAGCAGTGACCTTAACTATGGCTACACCTTC.

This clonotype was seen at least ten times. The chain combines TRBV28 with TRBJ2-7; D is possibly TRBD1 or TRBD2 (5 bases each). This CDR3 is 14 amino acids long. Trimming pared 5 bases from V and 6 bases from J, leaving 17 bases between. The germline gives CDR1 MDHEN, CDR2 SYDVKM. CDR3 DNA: TGTGCCAGCAGTCTTGGGACCCTCCCGAGCGAGCAGTACTTC. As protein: CASSLGTLPSEQYF. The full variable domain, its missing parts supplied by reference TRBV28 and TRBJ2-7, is DVKVTQSSRYLVKRTGEKVFLECVQDMDHENMFWYRQDPGLGLRLIYFSYDVKMKEKGDIPEGYSVSREKKERFSLILESASTNQTSMYLCASSLGTLPSEQYFGPGTRLTVT.

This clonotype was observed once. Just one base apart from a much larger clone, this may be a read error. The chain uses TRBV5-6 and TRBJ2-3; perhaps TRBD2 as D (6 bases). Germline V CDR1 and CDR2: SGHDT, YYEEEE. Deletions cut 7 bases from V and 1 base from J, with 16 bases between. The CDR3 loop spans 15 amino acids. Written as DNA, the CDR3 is TGTGCCAGCCATTCCGCGGGATCCGGCACAGATACGCAGTATTTT. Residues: CASHSAGSGTDTQYF.

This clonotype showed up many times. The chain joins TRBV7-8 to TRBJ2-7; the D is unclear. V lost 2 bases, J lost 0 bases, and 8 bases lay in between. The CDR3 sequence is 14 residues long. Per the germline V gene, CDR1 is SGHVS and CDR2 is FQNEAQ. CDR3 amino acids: CASSLNGLSYEQYF. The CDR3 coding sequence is TGTGCCAGCAGCTTAAACGGCCTCTCCTACGAGCAGTACTTC.

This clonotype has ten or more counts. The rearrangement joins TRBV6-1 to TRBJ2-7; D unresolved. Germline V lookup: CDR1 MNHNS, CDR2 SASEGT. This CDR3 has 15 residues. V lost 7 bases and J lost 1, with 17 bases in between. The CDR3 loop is CASTLKPGRSYEQYF. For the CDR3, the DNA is TGTGCCAGCACTCTAAAGCCCGGGCGGTCCTACGAGCAGTACTTC.

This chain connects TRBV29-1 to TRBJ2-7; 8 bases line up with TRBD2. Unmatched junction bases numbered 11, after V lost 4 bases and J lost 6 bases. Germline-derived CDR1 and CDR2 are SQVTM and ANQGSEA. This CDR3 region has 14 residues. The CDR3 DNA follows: TGCAGCGTTGGGGGCGGGGGGTACCCAGGCGAGCAGTACTTC. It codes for CSVGGGGYPGEQYF.

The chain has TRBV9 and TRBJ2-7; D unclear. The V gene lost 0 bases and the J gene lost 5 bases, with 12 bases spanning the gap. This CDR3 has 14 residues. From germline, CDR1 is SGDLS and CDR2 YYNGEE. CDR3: CASSVGKGNHEQYF. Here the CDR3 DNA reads TGTGCCAGCAGCGTAGGTAAAGGGAACCACGAGCAGTACTTC.

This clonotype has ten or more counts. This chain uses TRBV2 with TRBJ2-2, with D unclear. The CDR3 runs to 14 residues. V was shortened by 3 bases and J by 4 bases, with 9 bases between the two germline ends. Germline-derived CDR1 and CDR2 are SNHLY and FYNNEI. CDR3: CASSEIRATGELFF. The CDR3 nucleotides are TGTGCCAGCAGTGAGATTAGGGCCACCGGGGAGCTGTTTTTT.

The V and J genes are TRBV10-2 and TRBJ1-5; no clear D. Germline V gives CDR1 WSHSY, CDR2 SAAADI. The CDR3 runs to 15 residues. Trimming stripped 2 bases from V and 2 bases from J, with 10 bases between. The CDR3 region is CASSEPPGGNQPQHF. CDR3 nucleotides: TGCGCCAGCAGTGAGCCCCCGGGCGGCAATCAGCCCCAGCATTTT.

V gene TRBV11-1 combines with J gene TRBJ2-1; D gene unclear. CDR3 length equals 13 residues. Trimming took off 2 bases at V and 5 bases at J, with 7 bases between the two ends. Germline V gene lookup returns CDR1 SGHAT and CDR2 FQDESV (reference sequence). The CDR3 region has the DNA TGTGCCAGCAGCTTAACAGAAGACAATGAGCAGTTCTTC. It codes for CASSLTEDNEQFF. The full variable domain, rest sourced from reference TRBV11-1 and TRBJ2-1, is EAEVAQSPRYKITEKSQAVAFWCDPISGHATLYWYRQILGQGPELLVQFQDESVVDDSQLPKDRFSAERLKGVDSTLKIQPAELGDSAMYLCASSLTEDNEQFFGPGTRLTVL.

Here the CDR3 reads CSALQTGAFF. The CDR3, as DNA: TGCAGTGCTCTCCAAACAGGAGCTTTCTTT. This chain uses TRBV20-1 with TRBJ1-1; a weak D match, TRBD1 (5 bases). The CDR3 length is 10 residues. Germline CDR1 reads DFQATT; CDR2 reads SNEGSKA (reference sequence). The V end lost 5 bases, the J end lost 10 bases, and 11 bases lay between the germline ends.

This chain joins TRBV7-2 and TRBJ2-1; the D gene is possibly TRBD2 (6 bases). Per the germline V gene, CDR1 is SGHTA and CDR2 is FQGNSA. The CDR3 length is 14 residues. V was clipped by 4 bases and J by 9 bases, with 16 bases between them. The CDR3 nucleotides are TGTGCCAGCAGCTCGGGGGAGTGGCGGGGTGAGCAGTTCTTC. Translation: CASSSGEWRGEQFF.

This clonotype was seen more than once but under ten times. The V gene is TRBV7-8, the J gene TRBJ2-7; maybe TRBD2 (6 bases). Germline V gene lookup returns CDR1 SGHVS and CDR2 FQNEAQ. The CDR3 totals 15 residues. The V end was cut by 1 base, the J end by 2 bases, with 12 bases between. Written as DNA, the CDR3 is TGTGCCAGCAGCTTAGGGACTAAAGGGCCCTACGAGCAGTACTTC. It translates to CASSLGTKGPYEQYF.

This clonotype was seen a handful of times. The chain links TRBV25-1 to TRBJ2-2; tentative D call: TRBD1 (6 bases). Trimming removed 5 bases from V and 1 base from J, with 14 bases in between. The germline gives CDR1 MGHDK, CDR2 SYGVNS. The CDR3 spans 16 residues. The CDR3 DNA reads TGTGCCAGCAGTCAACAGGGTAACTGGAACACCGGGGAGCTGTTTTTT. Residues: CASSQQGNWNTGELFF.

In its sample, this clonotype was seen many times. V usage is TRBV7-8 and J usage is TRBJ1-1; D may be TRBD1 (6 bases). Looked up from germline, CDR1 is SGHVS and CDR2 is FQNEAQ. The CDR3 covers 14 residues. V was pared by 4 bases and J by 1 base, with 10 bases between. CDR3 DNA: TGTGCCAGCAGCTGGCTGACAGGGAACACTGAAGCTTTCTTT. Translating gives CASSWLTGNTEAFF.

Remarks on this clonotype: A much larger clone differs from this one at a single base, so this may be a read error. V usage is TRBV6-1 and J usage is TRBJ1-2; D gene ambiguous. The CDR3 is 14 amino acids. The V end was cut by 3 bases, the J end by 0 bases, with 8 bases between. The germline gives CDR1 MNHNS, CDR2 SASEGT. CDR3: CASSEGGSNYGYTF. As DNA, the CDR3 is TGTGCCAGCAGTGAGGGAGGTTCTAACTATGGCTACACCTTC.

Here the CDR3 DNA reads TGCAGCGCTGCTTTCGGGCGGAACACCGGGGAGCTGTTTTTT. This gives the protein CSAAFGRNTGELFF. The V and J genes are TRBV29-1 and TRBJ2-2; D gene unclear. V was clipped by 7 bases and J by 1 base, with 13 bases between them. CDR3 length: 14 residues. Germline values: CDR1 SQVTM, CDR2 ANQGSEA.

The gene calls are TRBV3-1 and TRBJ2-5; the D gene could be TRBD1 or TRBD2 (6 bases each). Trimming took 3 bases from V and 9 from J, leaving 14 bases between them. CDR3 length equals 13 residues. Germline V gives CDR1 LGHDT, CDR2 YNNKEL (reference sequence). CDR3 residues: CASSQTGSGAQYF. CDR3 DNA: TGTGCCAGCAGCCAGACAGGTTCGGGAGCCCAGTACTTC.

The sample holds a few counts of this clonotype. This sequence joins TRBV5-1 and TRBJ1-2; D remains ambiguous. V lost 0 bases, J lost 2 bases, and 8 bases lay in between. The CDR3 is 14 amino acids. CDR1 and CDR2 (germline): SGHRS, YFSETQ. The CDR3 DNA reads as TGCGCCAGCAGCTTGGGGGCCGGGAACTATGGCTACACCTTC. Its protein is CASSLGAGNYGYTF.

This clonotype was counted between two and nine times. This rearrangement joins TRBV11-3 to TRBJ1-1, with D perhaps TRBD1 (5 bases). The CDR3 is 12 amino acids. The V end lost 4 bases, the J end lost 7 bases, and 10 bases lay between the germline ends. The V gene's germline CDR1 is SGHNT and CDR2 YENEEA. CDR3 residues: CASSWGGSEAFF. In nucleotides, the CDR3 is TGTGCCAGCAGCTGGGGGGGGAGTGAAGCTTTCTTT.